These 12 T cell receptor beta chains share one sample of origin, sequenced in a study of neurological immune-mediated disorders. One entry per CDR3 protein, called by TCRdb with MiXCR from the 5' RACE reads. The repertoire consists of over 45,000 distinct CDR3 sequences, with around 5.8% occurring once and the leading ten covering approximately 1.5%. The sample consisted of CD4+ T cells from blood. The receptors shown here come from a young woman with multiple sclerosis.

The table lists this clonotype with many counts. The chain links TRBV28 to TRBJ1-2; 9 nucleotides agree with TRBD1. CDR3 length equals 13 residues. V trimming: 7 bases; J trimming: 10 bases; junction bases outside the gene matches: 10. Germline values: CDR1 MDHEN, CDR2 SYDVKM. In nucleotides, the CDR3 is TGTGCCAGCACCCGGGACAGGGTTGGCGACTACACCTTC. Amino acids: CASTRDRVGDYTF.

This clonotype has at least ten counts. The chain joins TRBV28 to TRBJ2-1; 12 bases line up with TRBD2. This CDR3 spans 16 amino acids. Trimming cost V 6 bases and J 8 bases; bases outside gene matches: 11. The germline gives CDR1 MDHEN, CDR2 SYDVKM. As DNA, the CDR3 is TGTGCCAGCAGCCTGCTAGCGGGGGGGCCCCCCGATGAGCAGTTCTTC. The encoded protein is CASSLLAGGPPDEQFF.

This clonotype was seen at least ten times. The genes are TRBV20-1 and TRBJ2-3, with D unclear. CDR3 length: 10 amino acids. The germline V gene encodes CDR1 DFQATT and CDR2 SNEGSKA (reference sequence). Deletions cut 8 bases from V and 5 bases from J, with 8 bases between. Here the CDR3 reads CSTTGDTQYF. CDR3 in DNA: TGCAGTACCACGGGAGATACGCAGTATTTT.

The sample holds many counts of this clonotype. The CDR3 region is CASSLGDPSYGYTF. The CDR3 nucleotides read TGTGCCAGCAGCTTGGGGGATCCCAGCTATGGCTACACCTTC. The chain uses TRBV5-5 and TRBJ1-2; D uncertain. This CDR3 contains 14 residues. V shed 0 bases and J shed 4 bases, with 10 bases lying between them. CDR1 SGHKS and CDR2 YYEKEE come from the germline V gene (reference sequence). The entire variable domain, with the rest obtained from reference TRBV5-5 and TRBJ1-2, is as follows: DAGVTQSPTHLIKTRGQQVTLRCSPISGHKSVSWYQQVLGQGPQFIFQYYEKEERGRGNFPDRFSARQFPNYSSELNVNALLLGDSALYLCASSLGDPSYGYTFGSGTRLTVV.

This clonotype has ten or more counts. The chain joins TRBV5-5 to TRBJ2-3; TRBD1 aligns across 8 bases. The V gene's germline CDR1 is SGHKS and CDR2 YYEKEE (reference sequence). The CDR3 totals 15 residues. V shed 3 bases and J 3 bases; nucleotides not matched to a gene: 6. The CDR3 protein is CASSSRGQVTDTQYF. The CDR3 DNA follows: TGTGCCAGCAGCTCCAGGGGGCAAGTAACAGATACGCAGTATTTT.

This clonotype was observed at least ten times. V is TRBV6-4 and J is TRBJ2-3, with TRBD2 matching over 9 bases. J gave up 4 bases and V 5 bases, and 10 bases lay outside the gene matches. There are 16 residues in the CDR3. Germline CDR1 and CDR2: MRHNA and SNTAGT. CDR3: CASSRNGGGAADTQYF. The CDR3 DNA reads as TGTGCCAGCAGTCGAAATGGCGGGGGGGCCGCAGATACGCAGTATTTT.

This clonotype was seen repeatedly, ten times or more. The chain recombines TRBV25-1 with TRBJ2-2, with D possibly being TRBD1 or TRBD2 (7 bases each). Trimming left V 5 bases short and J 2 bases short, with 18 bases between. Per the germline V gene, CDR1 is MGHDK and CDR2 is SYGVNS. This CDR3 is built from 17 residues. DNA for the CDR3: TGTGCCAGCAGTAGGCGGGGAGGGGGCACAAACACCGGGGAGCTGTTTTTT. Its protein product is CASSRRGGGTNTGELFF.

The chain combines TRBV20-1 with TRBJ2-3, with D perhaps matching TRBD2 (5 bases). Deletions cut 3 bases from V and 3 bases from J, with 7 bases between. There are 12 residues in the CDR3. Per the germline V gene, CDR1 is DFQATT and CDR2 is SNEGSKA (reference sequence). The CDR3 DNA is TGCAGTGCTAGCGGGGTAACAGATACGCAGTATTTT. Its protein product is CSASGVTDTQYF.

This clonotype showed up many times. This chain joins TRBV5-1 and TRBJ2-3; D is unresolved. V was cut by 0 bases and J by 9 bases, with 17 bases left in between. Germline CDR1 reads SGHRS; CDR2 reads YFSETQ. The CDR3 totals 15 residues. This CDR3 reads CASSLGNVGIPTQYF. Written as DNA, the CDR3 is TGCGCCAGCAGCTTGGGAAATGTCGGAATCCCCACGCAGTATTTT.

In its sample, this clonotype was seen a few times. This chain joins TRBV4-3 and TRBJ1-6; D is unresolved. The V gene's germline CDR1 is LGHNA and CDR2 YSLEER. The CDR3 sequence is 17 residues long. The germline V and J ends were trimmed by 4 bases and 7 bases, with 20 bases remaining between them. CDR3 amino acids: CASSLELGILSNSPLHF. The DNA for the CDR3 is TGCGCCAGCAGCCTCGAACTGGGGATATTGAGCAATTCACCCCTCCACTTT.

This clonotype was observed many times. The CDR3 loop reads CASSGRDGANTEAFF. The DNA for the CDR3 is TGTGCCAGCAGCGGGAGGGACGGAGCGAACACTGAAGCTTTCTTT. V is TRBV11-2 and J is TRBJ1-1, with a weak D call TRBD1 (5 bases). The CDR3 loop spans 15 amino acids. Germline values: CDR1 SGHAT, CDR2 FQNNGV. Trimming stripped 5 bases from V and 1 base from J, with 14 bases between.

This clonotype was detected many times. V gene TRBV6-5 combines with J gene TRBJ1-4; D not resolved. Trimming removed 0 bases from V and 7 bases from J, with 9 bases in between. Germline values: CDR1 MNHEY, CDR2 SVGAGI. This CDR3 is built from 14 residues. The CDR3 loop reads CASSYSFQSEKLFF. The CDR3 region has the DNA TGTGCCAGCAGTTACTCTTTCCAGAGTGAAAAACTGTTTTTT.